The rows below give T cell receptor beta chains drawn from one sample of a study of PD-1 blockade in mismatch repair-deficient tumors. Measured with immunoSEQ multiplex PCR; TCRdb has only the in-frame clones, and not every one. The sample has 85,000 to 130,000 clones, 70% to 85% seen once. This specimen was peripheral blood, taken approximately 8 months after starting pembrolizumab. The receptor set was obtained from an adult with mismatch repair-deficient cancer. CDR3s include the opening cysteine and the closing phenylalanine or tryptophan. The D gene is left open where the match is weak. Part of the rows lack a size; the others show once, few, many or a class for expanded clones.

v_gene	d_gene	len	j_gene	abundance	CDR3nt	CDR3aa
TRBV9	.	15	TRBJ2-1	.	TGTGCCAGCAGCGTAGCCGGAGTCTCCCTCAATGAGCAGTTCTTC	CASSVAGVSLNEQFF
TRBV10-3	.	14	TRBJ1-3	.	TGTGCCATCAGTGAGTCCCCAGGTGGAAACACCATATATTTT	CAISESPGGNTIYF
TRBV30	.	14	TRBJ1-1	.	TGTGCCTCCAAGCCTGGACGTCGCGGCACTGAAGCTTTCTTT	CASKPGRRGTEAFF
TRBV29-1	.	14	TRBJ2-1	.	TGCAGCGTTGAAGAGACCCAGATGGGCAATGAGCAGTTCTTC	CSVEETQMGNEQFF
TRBV6-5	.	13	TRBJ1-5	.	TGTGCCAGCCGTCAGGCCGACAATCAGCCCCAGCATTTT	CASRQADNQPQHF
TRBV9	TRBD2	15	TRBJ2-1	.	TGTGCCAGCAGCAGAAGAGCGGGGAGGGACAATGAGCAGTTCTTC	CASSRRAGRDNEQFF
TRBV27	TRBD1	14	TRBJ1-1	.	TGTGCCAGCAGTACCCGACAGGGAGGAACTGAAGCTTTCTTT	CASSTRQGGTEAFF
TRBV11-2	TRBD2	11	TRBJ2-7	.	TGTGCCAGCAGCTGGGGGGGGGAGCAGTACTTC	CASSWGGEQYF
TRBV5-8	.	15	TRBJ1-5	.	TGTGCCAGCAGCTTGGCGTACGGAGGTAATCAGCCCCAGCATTTT	CASSLAYGGNQPQHF
TRBV13	.	15	TRBJ1-4	.	TGTGCCAGCAGTTCTAACAGGGTGTCTAATGAAAAACTGTTTTTT	CASSSNRVSNEKLFF
TRBV10-3	.	15	TRBJ2-5	once	TGTGCCATCAGTGAGGCAGGGGCTAGCCAAGAGACCCAGTACTTC	CAISEAGASQETQYF
TRBV4-3	.	13	TRBJ1-2	few	TGCGCCAGCAGCCAACATGCTATGGGTGGCTACACCTTC	CASSQHAMGGYTF
TRBV15	TRBD2	14	TRBJ2-7	.	TGTGCCACCCCGTGGCAGCAGCGGGGCTACGAGCAGTACTTC	CATPWQQRGYEQYF
TRBV19	.	14	TRBJ2-5	.	TGTGCCAGTAGCGGCAGGCCACCTCAAGAGACCCAGTACTTC	CASSGRPPQETQYF
TRBV4-3	TRBD2	15	TRBJ2-7	.	TGCGCCAGCAGCCAAGTTACGGGAGGGCCCCACGAGCAGTACTTC	CASSQVTGGPHEQYF
TRBV4-2	.	15	TRBJ2-7	.	TGTGCCAGCAGCCAAGATGGCGGCAGGGCAGGGGAGCAGTACTTC	CASSQDGGRAGEQYF
TRBV5-1	TRBD2	15	TRBJ2-7	.	TGCGCCAGCAGCTTTAGGGGCGGGAGCTCCTACGAGCAGTACTTC	CASSFRGGSSYEQYF
TRBV27	.	15	TRBJ2-3	.	TGTGCCAGCAGTTTTTTGAGCGGATGGTTGGATACGCAGTATTTT	CASSFLSGWLDTQYF
TRBV9	TRBD1	14	TRBJ1-1	.	TGTGCCAGCAGCGCGGGGACAGGGGGCACTGAAGCTTTCTTT	CASSAGTGGTEAFF
TRBV11-2	.	13	TRBJ1-1	.	TGTGCCAGCAGCTTAGTACAGGGCACTGAAGCTTTCTTT	CASSLVQGTEAFF
TRBV21-1	.	17	TRBJ2-7	few	TGTGCCAGCAGCAAAGTCCTCCGGGCGGGAGGCCCCTACGAGCAGTACTTC	CASSKVLRAGGPYEQYF
TRBV6-1	.	13	TRBJ2-7	.	TGTGCCACCCAAGGTGCATTCTCCTACGAGCAGTACTTC	CATQGAFSYEQYF
TRBV29-1	.	13	TRBJ2-1	.	TGCAGCTCCCGGGGCCTTTTCAACCATGAGCAGTTCTTC	CSSRGLFNHEQFF
TRBV7-4	.	19	TRBJ2-1	.	TGTGCCAGCAGCTTAACCCGACCTTCCGGTAGCGGCACATACAATGAGCAGTTCTTC	CASSLTRPSGSGTYNEQFF
TRBV5-1	.	15	TRBJ2-3	.	TGCGCCAGCAGCTTGAGGGGGGTAGAAAGAGATACGCAGTATTTT	CASSLRGVERDTQYF
TRBV7-9	.	15	TRBJ2-5	few	TGTGCCAGCAGCTTAGCGGCGGGTATCCTAGAGACCCAGTACTTC	CASSLAAGILETQYF
TRBV21-1	.	15	TRBJ1-1	.	TGTGCCAGCAGCAAAGGACCGACAGGGGACACTGAAGCTTTCTTT	CASSKGPTGDTEAFF
TRBV5-1	.	13	TRBJ2-7	.	TGCGCCAGCAGCTTGGCGGTGGCCTACGAGCAGTACTTC	CASSLAVAYEQYF
TRBV7-2	TRBD1	13	TRBJ1-2	once	TGTGCCAGCAGGGACGGGACAGGGGGTGGCTACACCTTC	CASRDGTGGGYTF
TRBV5-4	.	17	TRBJ2-3	once	TGTGCCAGCAGCCAAGGGGGGGACTCCAGCCCGACAGATACGCAGTATTTT	CASSQGGDSSPTDTQYF
TRBV9	.	13	TRBJ2-7	.	TGTGCCAGCAGCGTAGGCCCCTCCTACGAGCAGTACTTC	CASSVGPSYEQYF
TRBV19	.	14	TRBJ2-7	.	TGTGCCAGTAGTTCCCGGACGGATACCTACGAGCAGTACTTC	CASSSRTDTYEQYF
TRBV5-1	.	13	TRBJ2-5	.	TGCGCCAGCAGCCGGTCGGGCCAAGAGACCCAGTACTTC	CASSRSGQETQYF
TRBV27	.	12	TRBJ1-5	.	TGTGCCAGCAGGACAGAAAATCAGCCCCAGCATTTT	CASRTENQPQHF
TRBV5-6	TRBD2	17	TRBJ2-7	.	TGTGCCAGCAGCTTGTTGTACCCGGGACTAGTCACCTACGAGCAGTACTTC	CASSLLYPGLVTYEQYF
TRBV7-9	.	13	TRBJ2-7	.	TGTGCCAGCAGCTTTAAGAGCTCCTACGAGCAGTACTTC	CASSFKSSYEQYF
TRBV27	.	15	TRBJ2-2	once	TGTGCCAGCAGAACGGACGGGACGAACACCGGGGAGCTGTTTTTT	CASRTDGTNTGELFF
TRBV9	.	15	TRBJ2-5	once	TGTGCCAGCAGCGTAGCCGGAGATGGTTGGGAGACCCAGTACTTC	CASSVAGDGWETQYF
TRBV10-3	TRBD1	14	TRBJ1-1	.	TGTGCCATCAGTGAGGACAGGGGAAGGACTGAAGCTTTCTTT	CAISEDRGRTEAFF
TRBV19	.	12	TRBJ2-7	.	TGTGCCAGTAGTATCTTAGCGGTCGAGCAGTACTTC	CASSILAVEQYF
TRBV4-3	.	12	TRBJ1-2	once	TGCGCCAGCAGCCAAGAAGGTTATGGCTACACCTTC	CASSQEGYGYTF
TRBV2	.	15	TRBJ2-7	.	TGTGCCAGCAGTGAAGGTCACCCGTTAACCTACGAGCAGTACTTC	CASSEGHPLTYEQYF